A single T cell receptor (beta chain) is shown here with its context. Germline assignment: CDR1 DFQATT and CDR2 SNEGSKA (reference sequence). Deletions cut 6 bases from V and 8 bases from J, with 17 bases between. The CDR3 totals 13 residues. Original processing methods: Amplification from reference gene primers served as the basis for estimated nucleated cell counts. TCRdb's copy holds only in-frame clones and misses some; the assay was immunoSEQ multiplex PCR. That table gives V, J and clone size, and the DNA gave D and trimming. The data hold 250,000 to 300,000 clones, with 89% observed a single time. Cohorts were determined from participant-reported clinical history. Two negative PCRs, clearance, or symptom resolution had been documented for recovered Cohort 3 donors. The sample comes from a study of blood T cell repertoires in COVID-19. Study overall: Samples of COVID-19 (acute and convalescent) were obtained from the United States, Italy and Spain.

The receptor was derived from a woman aged 40 to 50 who had recovered from COVID-19. V is TRBV20-1 and J is TRBJ1-5; D perhaps matches TRBD1 (6 bases). What was sequenced was PBMCs or T cells enriched from blood (not recorded which). CDR3 in DNA: TGCAGTGCCAGTTTACAGGGTGCCAAGCCCCAGCATTTT. Amino acids: CSASLQGAKPQHF.